This is a list of T cell receptor beta chains from one sample in a study of blood T cell repertoires in COVID-19. Some clones are missing from TCRdb's copy, which holds only in-frame ones; the method was immunoSEQ multiplex PCR. The repertoire consists of roughly 260,000 clones, with about nine tenths occurring once and the leading ten covering roughly 4%. The material sequenced was peripheral blood. The receptors derive from a man between 60 and 70 years old who had recovered from COVID-19. Each CDR3 is given with its conserved first and last residue. D genes are given only for firm matches. Clone sizes are given selectively: once, few, many, or a class where the clone is expanded.

v_gene,j_gene,d_gene,abundance,CDR3nt,CDR3aa
TRBV30,TRBJ2-2,TRBD1,once,TGTGCCTGGAGAGGACAGGGGATCGCCGGGGAGCTGTTTTTT,CAWRGQGIAGELFF
TRBV7-8,TRBJ1-1,-,-,TGTGCCAGCACCCGCTCGCCCGGGAGGGGCACATTCGACACTGAAGCTTTCTTT,CASTRSPGRGTFDTEAFF
TRBV20-1,TRBJ1-1,-,-,TGCAGTGCTCCTGGACTAGCTGAAGCTTTCTTT,CSAPGLAEAFF
TRBV7-9,TRBJ2-4,TRBD2,-,TGTGCCAGCACCCTTGGGGAGGGGAACGTCGTGCGGGGTGCCCAAAACATTCAGTACTTC,CASTLGEGNVVRGAQNIQYF
TRBV19,TRBJ2-5,TRBD2,-,TGTGCCAGTAGTCGCCTGGGACTAGCGCCTCAAGAGACCCAGTACTTC,CASSRLGLAPQETQYF
TRBV27,TRBJ1-6,-,-,TGTGCCAGCAGCCAGGGACTCAGGGTTAGTTCACCCCTCCACTTT,CASSQGLRVSSPLHF
TRBV6-6,TRBJ1-2,TRBD1,-,TGTGCCAGCAGAGTTATGTCGGGACAGACGGATGGTGGCTACACCTTC,CASRVMSGQTDGGYTF
TRBV9,TRBJ1-5,-,once,TGTGCCAGCAACGAGCCTGCCCCCGTAAACGATAGCAATCAGCCCCAGCATTTT,CASNEPAPVNDSNQPQHF
TRBV3-1/TRBV3-2,TRBJ1-3,-,-,TGTGCCAGCAGCCAAGTGGCGGGGACCGGCTCTGGAAACACCATATATTTT,CASSQVAGTGSGNTIYF
TRBV5-6,TRBJ1-1,-,-,TGTGCCAGCAGCCTTACAGGGCGGGGGGGCGCTGAAGCTTTCTTT,CASSLTGRGGAEAFF
TRBV24-1,TRBJ2-1,TRBD2,-,TGTGCCACCAGATCGACTAGCGAGAACAATGAGCAGTTCTTC,CATRSTSENNEQFF
TRBV3-1/TRBV3-2,TRBJ1-2,-,-,TGTGCCAGCAGCCGATACAGGATTGAACTCTATGGCTACACCTTC,CASSRYRIELYGYTF
TRBV6-5,TRBJ2-5,TRBD1,-,TGTGCCAGCAGTTATGAGCAGGGGGTACAAGAGACCCAGTACTTC,CASSYEQGVQETQYF
TRBV2,TRBJ2-2,-,few,TGTGCCACCGGGAGTGCCGGGGAGCTGTTTTTT,CATGSAGELFF
TRBV21-1,TRBJ2-5,-,-,TGTGCCAGCCACCTGGTGGAGAGGGCGGGTAGTACGGAGGAGACCCAGTACTTC,CASHLVERAGSTEETQYF
TRBV24-1,TRBJ2-7,TRBD1,-,TGTGCCACCAGTGAAAGTGGGACAGGGACCTACGAGCAGTACTTC,CATSESGTGTYEQYF
TRBV12-3/TRBV12-4,TRBJ1-1,-,-,TGTGCCAGCAGTTTCTCCGGGAACACTGAAGCTTTCTTT,CASSFSGNTEAFF
TRBV3-1/TRBV3-2,TRBJ2-7,-,few,TGTGCCAGCAGCCAAACATGGGAGCAGTACTTC,CASSQTWEQYF
TRBV9,TRBJ1-2,TRBD1,-,TGTGCCAGCAGCGTCGGGACAGGGGGCATTAACTATGGCTACACCTTC,CASSVGTGGINYGYTF
TRBV12-3/TRBV12-4,TRBJ2-3,-,-,TGTGCCTCCCCCGGCGGCAGCACAGATACGCAGTATTTT,CASPGGSTDTQYF
TRBV11-2,TRBJ2-1,-,-,TGTGCCAGCAGCTACAGGGGGGGCACCTACAATGAGCAGTTCTTC,CASSYRGGTYNEQFF
TRBV5-1,TRBJ2-5,TRBD1,-,TGCGCCAGCAGCCTCAGGGACAGGGCAGAGACCCAGTACTTC,CASSLRDRAETQYF
TRBV6-6,TRBJ2-1,TRBD2,-,TGTGCCAGCGGGGGCGGGGGGGCCTCCTACAATGAGCAGTTCTTC,CASGGGGASYNEQFF
TRBV4-2,TRBJ1-3,-,few,TGTGCCAGCAGCCAATTTGCAGGGCAAGGAAACACCATATATTTT,CASSQFAGQGNTIYF
TRBV6-2/TRBV6-3,TRBJ1-6,-,-,TGTGCCAGCAGTTACGCCCTAAATTCACCCCTCCACTTT,CASSYALNSPLHF
TRBV5-1,TRBJ1-1,TRBD1,few,TGCGCCAGCAGCCCGGATGGACAGGGGAACACTGAAGCTTTCTTT,CASSPDGQGNTEAFF
TRBV7-3,TRBJ2-5,-,-,TGTGCCAGCAGCTTAAGTGGGGGGGCTGTGGAGACCCAGTACTTC,CASSLSGGAVETQYF
TRBV5-4,TRBJ2-7,-,-,TGTGCCAGCAGCTTGGTGGACAGCTACGAGCAGTACTTC,CASSLVDSYEQYF
TRBV6-5,TRBJ1-2,-,-,TGTGCCAGCAGGCCACCGCCGGGACACCTCTATGGCTACACCTTC,CASRPPPGHLYGYTF
TRBV6-5,TRBJ2-7,TRBD1,-,TGTGCCAGCAGTCATGGGGACAGGGGTTCCTACGAGCAGTACTTC,CASSHGDRGSYEQYF
TRBV7-9,TRBJ1-1,TRBD1,-,TGTGCCAGCAGCGAGCAGGGGGCTGCTGAAGCTTTCTTT,CASSEQGAAEAFF
TRBV5-5,TRBJ2-1,-,-,TGTGCCAGCAGAACTACGACAGGACAAGGGTCCAATGAGCAGTTCTTC,CASRTTTGQGSNEQFF
TRBV14,TRBJ1-1,-,-,TGTGCCAGCAGCCAAGTCGGAGAGGGTGACGCTTTCTTT,CASSQVGEGDAFF
TRBV19,TRBJ1-5,-,-,TGTGCCAGTAGTATAGCCGGAAGACAGTATAGCAATCAGCCCCAGCATTTT,CASSIAGRQYSNQPQHF
TRBV3-1/TRBV3-2,TRBJ2-1,TRBD2,-,TGTGCCAGCAGCCAAGGAGGGGCTAGCGGGGGTCATGAGCAGTTCTTC,CASSQGGASGGHEQFF
TRBV12-3/TRBV12-4,TRBJ1-5,TRBD1,few,TGTGCCAGCAGTCCACAGGGGCAGCCCCAGCATTTT,CASSPQGQPQHF
TRBV6-2/TRBV6-3,TRBJ2-1,TRBD1,-,TGTGCCAGCAGTTTCCGACAGGGTCAAACACGGTACGATGAGCAGTTCTTC,CASSFRQGQTRYDEQFF
TRBV30,TRBJ1-4,-,-,TGTGCCTGGAGAGAGGGCGTAACTAATGAAAAACTGTTTTTT,CAWREGVTNEKLFF
TRBV9,TRBJ1-4,TRBD1,-,TGTGCCAGCAGCGCCACCGGGACACAGGGGGAAAAACTGTTTTTT,CASSATGTQGEKLFF
TRBV5-4,TRBJ2-2,TRBD1,-,TGTGCCAGCAGTTACTACAGGGGGACCGGGGAGCTGTTTTTT,CASSYYRGTGELFF